This is a list of T cell receptor beta chains from one sample in a study of vaccination and CD4 T cells after COVID-19. TCRdb itself ran the PCR reads through MiXCR, one entry per CDR3 protein. The table shows more than 25,000 distinct CDR3 sequences, with around 49% occurring only once. Material: CD4+ T cells from blood, obtained about 7 months after SARS-CoV-2 vaccination. The origin of the receptors is a human donor who had recovered from COVID-19. Both conserved end residues are part of each CDR3.

v_call cdr3_aa
TRBV7-8 CASSPRTGANTGELFF
TRBV28 CASGSRSNQPQHF
TRBV6-2/TRBV6-3 CASSPGTSYGELFF
TRBV6-1 CASTWRGDLFYNSPLHF
TRBV2 CASSEGVYGYTF
TRBV28 CASSLYDYRGRDQPQHF
TRBV6-1 CASSEGDSPSYEQYF
TRBV27 CASSLSAGRFGEQFF
TRBV5-4 CAGGAGANVLTF
TRBV7-9 CASSARETQYF
TRBV7-2 CASSLRTGEGGYTF
TRBV20-1 CSARPPTGENTEAFF
TRBV7-9 CASSLEGVGVDTEAFF
TRBV20-1 CSALRDYGTDTQYF
TRBV6-5 CASSYSETGGYEQYF
TRBV7-6 CASSLGQGANEQYF
TRBV6-1 CASSEATGSGNTIYF
TRBV27 CASSGRDNPVKWPQHF
TRBV2 CASSEGGSSYEQYF
TRBV20-1 CSARDRGNNYGYTF
TRBV7-2 CASSPNPSGELFF
TRBV28 CASSSELAGGGNEQFF
TRBV6-2/TRBV6-3 CASSSGFYEQYF
TRBV4-2 CASSQGPGRTDTQYF
TRBV19 CASSISAGTKTRAQHF
TRBV15 CATSRAGSTGELFF
TRBV4-2 CASSQDAGGTTDTQYF
TRBV27 CASSLLAGPIGTNEQFF
TRBV11-1 CASSPGTSGTQETQYF
TRBV7-9 CASSLAWDRGSGTQYF
TRBV7-2 CASSRDRFSDTQYF
TRBV20-1 CSVPGTSGLYEQYF
TRBV20-1 CSARDPDGSSYEQYF
TRBV6-2/TRBV6-3 CASTSWAGGETQYF
TRBV7-2 CASSDRDRGLNQPQHF
TRBV19 CASGEQSHTAYGYTF
TRBV6-1 CASSEGLREETQYF
TRBV2 CASGNGYTF
TRBV19 CASSDPVQGEVQPQHF
TRBV19 CASSISGSGNQPQHF
TRBV7-2 CASSLTGLPQYF
TRBV20-1 CSARESSGSSNEQFF
TRBV28 CATTNSGNTEAFF
TRBV20-1 CSARVYTGSQNWNTEAFF
TRBV28 CASSPPGTARDGYTF
TRBV7-9 CASSLERSSVDNQPQHF
TRBV4-1 CASSQPLAGGPRRNEQFF
TRBV28 CASSTNENWDSRETQYF
TRBV5-4 CASSAGQMEETQYF
TRBV2 CASTRDRQETQYF
TRBV10-3 CAISESANIQYF
TRBV7-9 CASSRATDYEQYF
TRBV7-6 CASSLVTSFAYNEQFF
TRBV4-3 CASSPSRGTNYGYTF
TRBV7-2 CASSLGAVSSRLLISPLHF